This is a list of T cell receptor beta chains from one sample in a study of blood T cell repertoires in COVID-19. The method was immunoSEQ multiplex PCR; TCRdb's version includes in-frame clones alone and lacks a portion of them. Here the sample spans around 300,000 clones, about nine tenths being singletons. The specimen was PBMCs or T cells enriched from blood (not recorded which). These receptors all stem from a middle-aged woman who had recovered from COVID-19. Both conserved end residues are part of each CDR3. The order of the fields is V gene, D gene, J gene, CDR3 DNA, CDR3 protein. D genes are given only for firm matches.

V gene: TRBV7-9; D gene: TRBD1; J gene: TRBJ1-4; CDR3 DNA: TGTGCCAGCAGCCCACCCGGTTATGACAGGGGTGGAAGTCTGTTTTTT; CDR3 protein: CASSPPGYDRGGSLFF
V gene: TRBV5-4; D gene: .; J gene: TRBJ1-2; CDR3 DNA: TGTGCCAGCAGCCGGGAGCCCTCCTTCTACACCTTC; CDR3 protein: CASSREPSFYTF
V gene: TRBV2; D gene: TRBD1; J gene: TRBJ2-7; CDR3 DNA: TGTGCCAGCAGTCTTGGACAGGGTAGAGGGCAGGAGCAGTACTTC; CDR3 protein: CASSLGQGRGQEQYF
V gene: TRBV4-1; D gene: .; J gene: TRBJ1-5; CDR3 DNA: TGCGCCAGCAGCCAAGCTCCCTACAGGAAGGGTGAGCCCCAGCATTTT; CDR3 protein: CASSQAPYRKGEPQHF
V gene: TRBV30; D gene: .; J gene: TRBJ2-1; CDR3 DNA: TGTGCCTGGAGCAAGGGGATCGACAATGAGCAGTTCTTC; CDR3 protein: CAWSKGIDNEQFF
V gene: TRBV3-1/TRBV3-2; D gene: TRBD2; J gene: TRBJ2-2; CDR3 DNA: TGTGCCAGCAGCCGATATCCCGGGACTAGCGGGAGGGCCCGGATTGCCGGGGAGCTGTTTTTT; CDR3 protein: CASSRYPGTSGRARIAGELFF
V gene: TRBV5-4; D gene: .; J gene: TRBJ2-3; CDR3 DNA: TGTGCCAGCAGCTTGGACACGACTAGCACAGATACGCAGTATTTT; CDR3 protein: CASSLDTTSTDTQYF
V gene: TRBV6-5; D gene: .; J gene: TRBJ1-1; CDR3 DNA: TGTGCCAGCAGGTCCCAGGGACACGCTGAAGCTTTCTTT; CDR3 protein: CASRSQGHAEAFF
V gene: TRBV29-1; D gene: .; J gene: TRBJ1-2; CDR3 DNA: TGCAGCGCCCCCCTGGACTCTAACTATGGCTACACCTTC; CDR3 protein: CSAPLDSNYGYTF
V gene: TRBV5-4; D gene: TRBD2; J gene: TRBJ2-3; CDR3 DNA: TGTGCCAGCAGCCTAAGGACTAGCGGGAGCTCAGATACGCAGTATTTT; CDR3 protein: CASSLRTSGSSDTQYF
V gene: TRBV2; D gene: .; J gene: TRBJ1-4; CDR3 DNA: TGTGCCAATCGGTTAGCTGAAAAACTGTTTTTT; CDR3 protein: CANRLAEKLFF
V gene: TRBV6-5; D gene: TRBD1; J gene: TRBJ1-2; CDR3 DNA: TGTGCCAGCAGATCCTACTCGACAGGGAACTATGGCTACACCTTC; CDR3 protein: CASRSYSTGNYGYTF
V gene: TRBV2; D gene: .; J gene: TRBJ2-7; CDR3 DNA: TGTGCCAGCAGTACTCAGGGTTACGAGCAGTACTTC; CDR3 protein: CASSTQGYEQYF
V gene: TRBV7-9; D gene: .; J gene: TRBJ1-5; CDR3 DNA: TGTGCCAGCAGCTTAGCGGGGGCAGAGCATAGCAATCAGCCCCAGCATTTT; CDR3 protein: CASSLAGAEHSNQPQHF